This T cell receptor (beta chain) was sequenced during a study of a mutant IDH1 vaccine in newly diagnosed glioma. Note on this clone: Antigen: not known.

Documented time point: week 47, end of study. With topical imiquimod, each dose of the vaccine consisted of 300 ug of mutant IDH1 20-mer peptide. Method: immunoSEQ multiplex PCR; TCRdb's copy keeps in-frame clones and lacks some. Of tens of thousands of clones listed, roughly 90% were seen once; the top ten hold about 2.2%. Trimming removed 2 bases at V and 0 bases at J, with 12 bases between. CDR3 length equals 15 residues. Germline V gives CDR1 SQVTM, CDR2 ANQGSEA. The sequences come from PBMCs, collected from a glioma patient whose treatment included an IDH1 peptide vaccine. The chain combines TRBV29-1 with TRBJ2-3; D is perhaps TRBD2 (6 bases). This receptor was identified in a man in his forties with glioma. CDR3 amino acids: CSVELDSGSTDTQYF. CDR3 DNA: TGCAGCGTTGAATTGGATAGCGGCAGCACAGATACGCAGTATTTT.